This T cell receptor beta chain was profiled in a study of shared clonotypes between healthy human individuals. The table came from immunoSEQ multiplex PCR; TCRdb's copy has only in-frame clones and leaves some out. The sample includes 850,000 to 1,200,000 clones, 65% to 80% seen only once; the top ten take about 1.4%. Per the germline V gene, CDR1 is KGHSH and CDR2 is LQKENI. This CDR3 has 13 amino acids. The V gene lost 2 bases and the J gene lost 6 bases, with 8 bases spanning the gap. A word on this clone: Different DNA sequences within this sample yield the same CDR3.

This chain connects TRBV18 to TRBJ1-5, with D perhaps TRBD1 (5 bases). This TCR came from a man aged 18 to 30 in good health. Specimen: memory CD4+ T cells sorted from blood. Subset in this sample: CD45RA-negative fraction. The CDR3 loop reads CASSPGGRQPQHF. In nucleotides, the CDR3 is TGTGCCAGCTCACCAGGGGGACGTCAGCCCCAGCATTTT.